In this sample, the clone carrying this TCR beta chain turned up many times. TCRdb independently ran MiXCR on the 5' RACE reads; one entry per CDR3 protein. Of about 26,000 distinct CDR3 sequences in the sample, under 5.5% were seen once. This record belongs to a study of T cells after yellow fever vaccination. Notes on the study in general: Primary-vaccination clones mostly resurfaced post-booster (about 95% CD4, 85% to 90% CD8).

The V gene lost 0 bases and the J gene lost 4 bases, with 18 bases spanning the gap. Germline CDR1 is SNHLY and CDR2 is FYNNEI. The CDR3 is 18 residues long. This material consisted of PBMCs, either bulk or a sorted T-cell subset (CD4+, CD8+, memory, or dextramer-sorted; not recorded which), taken on the day of the yellow fever booster vaccination. V is TRBV2 and J is TRBJ2-2; no definite D call. This sequence originates from a young man who received the YFV17D yellow fever vaccine. The CDR3 sequence: CASSEALLIVRGTGELFF. The CDR3 DNA follows: TGTGCCAGCAGTGAAGCGCTTTTGATAGTAAGAGGCACCGGGGAGCTGTTTTTT.